This T cell receptor (beta chain) appears in the sequencing data of a study of STAT5B mutations in CD4+ large granular lymphocyte leukemia. Whole-study results and caveats: Patient CD4-sorted repertoires looked more clonal than healthy CD4+ repertoires, even without putative leukemic clones.

For this clone: The antigen remains unidentified.

Trimming left V 0 bases short and J 3 bases short, with 15 bases between. The CDR3 is 16 amino acids. Germline loops: CDR1 SGHDT, CDR2 YYEEEE. Produced via immunoSEQ multiplex PCR; TCRdb's table is partial and in-frame only. Of tens of thousands of clones listed, around 80% are singletons. Sequencing was performed on CD4+ T cells from blood buffy coats. The rearrangement links TRBV5-6 to TRBJ1-2, with a possible D match to TRBD1 (5 bases). This clonotype was obtained from a human donor in good health. CDR3 in DNA: TGTGCCAGCAGCTTGGGTATTAGGGGTAGGGACTATGGCTACACCTTC. Protein product: CASSLGIRGRDYGYTF. The entire variable domain, with the rest obtained from reference TRBV5-6 and TRBJ1-2, is as follows: DAGVTQSPTHLIKTRGQQVTLRCSPKSGHDTVSWYQQALGQGPQFIFQYYEEEERQRGNFPDRFSGHQFPNYSSELNVNALLLGDSALYLCASSLGIRGRDYGYTFGSGTRLTVV.